This T cell receptor (beta chain) originates from a study of T cells after yellow fever vaccination. Study outcomes and limitations: It was a weaker secondary response, yet one that peaked faster, at day 5 versus 15. FACS-sorted repertoires might harbor abundant contaminating clonotypes from the bulk population.

This CDR3 has 14 residues. Germline V gene data show CDR1 as SGHRS and CDR2 as YFSETQ. The ends were cut back, 4 bases at V and 0 bases at J, with 11 bases in the middle. TCRdb re-derived calls from the 5' RACE reads in MiXCR, one entry per CDR3 protein. The top ten clones hold approximately 1% of a sample with about 230,000 distinct CDR3 sequences, approximately 6.8% of them seen once. The sample holds a few counts of this clonotype. Antigen specificity is unknown. V is TRBV5-1 and J is TRBJ2-7; D is unclear. This TCR was recovered from a man aged 25-45 years who received the YFV17D yellow fever vaccine. The source was CD4+ T cells sorted from PBMCs, collected on the day of the yellow fever booster vaccination. As DNA, the CDR3 is TGCGCCAGCAGCCCCCCTTCCCTCTCCTACGAGCAGTACTTC. It specifies CASSPPSLSYEQYF.